This T cell receptor beta chain was recorded in a study of blood T cell repertoires in COVID-19. Overall study context: T cells, B-cell-depleted T cells, or PBMCs supplied cDNA or gDNA.

The data were produced by immunoSEQ multiplex PCR, yet TCRdb's version contains in-frame clones alone and is incomplete. The sample lists approximately 200,000 clones; roughly 90% were seen once. The CDR3 contains 13 residues. From germline, CDR1 is MNHEY and CDR2 SMNVEV (reference sequence). V lost 5 bases and J lost 8, with 15 bases in between. The TCR comes from a woman in her 30s who had recovered from COVID-19. The sequenced material came from PBMCs or T cells enriched from blood (not recorded which). V is TRBV27 and J is TRBJ1-1; no reliable D call. CDR3 DNA: TGTGCCAGCAGTACCTTCACACAGACAGAAGCTTTCTTT. Translating it yields CASSTFTQTEAFF.